The T cell receptor beta chain under discussion was sequenced for a study of regulatory T cells in long-lasting Graves disease. About the study: Graves' patients (newly diagnosed) had been on antithyroid drugs under 3 months.

The time point: newly diagnosed GD, antithyroid drugs for less than 3 months. With RNA extracted from PBMCs as input, the TCR library was made. The CDR3 covers 14 residues. Germline V gives CDR1 SGHRS, CDR2 YFSETQ. Losses at the gene ends were 1 base for V and 6 bases for J; bases not matched to a gene: 5. According to the study, TCR beta libraries were built with iRepertoire HTBI primers and CDR3-region Arm-PCR. TCRdb re-analysed the multiplex PCR reads in MiXCR, keeping a single row per CDR3 protein. The table shows around 480,000 distinct CDR3 sequences, with more than 15% occurring only once. In addition, the sample was reused for a study of T cells in Graves' hyperthyroidism and ophthalmopathy.

J is TRBJ1-2 and V is TRBV5-1; TRBD1 matches 8 bases. The specimen comprised peripheral blood mononuclear cells (PBMCs), sampled at new diagnosis, from a patient treated with antithyroid drugs. The clonotype originates from a woman aged 35-65 years with Graves disease. CDR3 sequence reads: CASSLSRGPHGYTF. For the CDR3, the DNA is TGCGCCAGCAGCTTGAGCAGGGGGCCGCATGGCTACACCTTC.